These 15 T cell receptor beta chains originate from one sample sequenced in a study of cytomegalovirus exposure and HLA in healthy donors. Amplification used 60 Vbeta primers and 13 Jbeta primers. Generated by immunoSEQ multiplex PCR, the TCRdb table keeps only in-frame clones and is missing some. The data hold about 130,000 clones, with roughly 88% observed a single time. Sequencing was done on a sample of PBMCs. These receptors came from a boy younger than 18 in good health and CMV-seronegative.

The chain combines TRBV19 with TRBJ2-7, with D maybe TRBD1 (7 bases). This CDR3 spans 13 amino acids. V lost 4 bases and J 3 bases, leaving 10 bases between the germline ends. Germline-derived CDR1 and CDR2 are LNHDA and SQIVND (reference sequence). The DNA for the CDR3 is TGTGCCAGTAGTACAGGGGGGAGCTACGAGCAGTACTTC. Translation gives CASSTGGSYEQYF.

The chain combines TRBV5-6 with TRBJ1-1, with 9 nucleotides matching TRBD1. The CDR3 length is 15 residues. The germline V gene encodes CDR1 SGHDT and CDR2 YYEEEE. J lost 1 base, V lost 4 bases, and 5 bases had no gene match. The CDR3 loop is CASSPDRGQNTEAFF. Written as DNA, the CDR3 is TGTGCCAGCAGCCCGGACAGGGGCCAGAACACTGAAGCTTTCTTT.

This chain joins TRBV6-1 and TRBJ2-6; possible D gene TRBD2, 7 bases. The germline V and J ends were trimmed by 2 bases and 8 bases, with 13 bases remaining between them. Germline V gene lookup returns CDR1 MNHNS and CDR2 SASEGT. The CDR3 is made up of 15 amino acids. CDR3 loop: CASSERSGGPNVLTF. Here the CDR3 DNA reads TGTGCCAGCAGTGAACGGTCCGGGGGGCCCAACGTCCTGACTTTC.

The rearrangement links TRBV7-9 to TRBJ2-1, with unresolved D. The CDR3 totals 16 residues. The ends were cut back, 1 base at V and 0 bases at J, with 10 bases in the middle. Per germline, CDR1 SEHNR and CDR2 FQNEAQ (reference sequence). CDR3 region: CASSLEYPSSYNEQFF. CDR3 nucleotide sequence: TGTGCCAGCAGCTTAGAGTATCCTAGCTCCTACAATGAGCAGTTCTTC.

This clone has a handful of counts. The rearrangement uses TRBV5-6 and TRBJ1-2; weak D call: TRBD1 (6 bases). The CDR3 runs to 14 residues. V lost 0 bases and J lost 1, with 7 bases in between. CDR1 and CDR2 from the germline V gene are SGHDT and YYEEEE. The CDR3 spells CASSLGRGNYGYTF. CDR3 sequence (DNA): TGTGCCAGCAGCTTGGGCAGGGGTAACTATGGCTACACCTTC.

For this clone: At one boundary the junction diverges from the germline segment, which might be a read error. This chain connects TRBV7-9 to TRBJ2-2; 9 positions agree with TRBD2. The CDR3 has 19 amino acids. CDR1 is SEHNR, CDR2 FQNEAQ, per germline (reference sequence). The CDR3, as DNA: TGTTCCAGCAGCTTAGAATCAGTAGGGCTAGCGGGAACCACCGGGGAGCTGTTTTTT. It codes for CSSSLESVGLAGTTGELFF.

This chain links TRBV5-1 with TRBJ2-1; TRBD1 might be the D (6 bases). V dropped 3 bases and J dropped 7 bases, with 8 bases sitting between them. The CDR3 is 12 residues long. The V gene's germline CDR1 is SGHRS and CDR2 YFSETQ. CDR3 sequence reads: CASSSQGNEQFF. CDR3 DNA: TGCGCCAGCAGCTCACAGGGAAATGAGCAGTTCTTC.

The chain uses TRBV27 and TRBJ1-1; tentative D call: TRBD1 (5 bases). V was cut by 0 bases and J by 1 base, with 12 bases left in between. From germline, CDR1 is MNHEY and CDR2 SMNVEV (reference sequence). This CDR3 contains 16 residues. CDR3 in DNA: TGTGCCAGCAGTTTATCTGCGGGGACCTGGAACACTGAAGCTTTCTTT. Encoded protein: CASSLSAGTWNTEAFF.

The rearrangement joins TRBV5-8 to TRBJ2-5, with 8 bases aligning to TRBD1. The trim removed 2 bases at V and 5 bases at J, leaving 5 bases unmatched. CDR1 is SGHTS, CDR2 YDEGEE, per germline. The CDR3 spans 14 residues. The CDR3: CASSLGTGRETQYF. CDR3 coding DNA: TGTGCCAGCAGCTTAGGGACAGGACGGGAGACCCAGTACTTC.

The rearrangement joins TRBV5-1 to TRBJ1-2; D is perhaps TRBD1 (6 bases). This CDR3 has 13 amino acids. Per germline, CDR1 SGHRS and CDR2 YFSETQ. Trimming removed 4 bases from V and 5 bases from J, with 12 bases in between. In nucleotides, the CDR3 is TGCGCCAGCAGCCCGGACAGAACTTATGGCTACACCTTC. Residues: CASSPDRTYGYTF.

The rearrangement uses TRBV4-1 and TRBJ2-5, with 7 bases matching TRBD1. Germline trimming cut 0 bases from V and 0 bases from J; bases unmatched to any gene: 1. Germline CDR1 MGHRA, CDR2 YSYEKL. This CDR3 region has 15 residues. The CDR3 sequence is CASSQDQGDQETQYF. The CDR3 DNA follows: TGCGCCAGCAGCCAAGATCAGGGGGACCAAGAGACCCAGTACTTC.

The CDR3 nucleotides read TGCGCCAGCAGCTTACAGGGCGGGACAGATACGCAGTATTTT. It translates to CASSLQGGTDTQYF. V and J are TRBV5-1 and TRBJ2-3; possibly TRBD1 for D (6 bases). The V gene lost 2 bases and the J gene lost 3 bases, with 10 bases spanning the gap. From germline, CDR1 is SGHRS and CDR2 YFSETQ. The CDR3 is 14 amino acids.

The chain is built from TRBV19 and TRBJ1-4; TRBD1 agrees at 7 bases. J gave up 8 bases and V 1 base, and 7 bases lay outside the gene matches. The V gene's germline CDR1 is LNHDA and CDR2 SQIVND (reference sequence). This CDR3 has 15 amino acids. CDR3 sequence reads: CASSIVATGREKLFF. In nucleotides, the CDR3 is TGTGCCAGTAGTATAGTAGCGACAGGGAGGGAAAAACTGTTTTTT.

This chain joins TRBV5-1 and TRBJ2-5, with 10 bases that match TRBD2. This CDR3 region has 15 residues. The germline V gene has CDR1 SGHRS and CDR2 YFSETQ. Losses at the gene ends were 1 base for V and 5 bases for J; bases not matched to a gene: 5. The CDR3 DNA reads TGCGCCAGCAGCTTGATAGCGGGGGGTCGTGAGACCCAGTACTTC. Amino acid sequence: CASSLIAGGRETQYF.

This rearrangement joins TRBV7-2 to TRBJ2-3; 7 nucleotides agree with TRBD1. J was trimmed by 2 bases and V by 4 bases; bases with no gene match: 6. CDR3 length equals 15 residues. Per germline, CDR1 SGHTA and CDR2 FQGNSA. The CDR3 loop reads CASSWLTGSTDTQYF. The CDR3 DNA reads as TGTGCCAGCAGCTGGCTGACAGGGTCCACAGATACGCAGTATTTT.